Given below is one T cell receptor (beta chain) in context. This sample was included in a study of regulatory T cells in long-lasting Graves disease. The CDR3 extends over 18 amino acids. The V gene lost 2 bases and the J gene lost 4 bases, with 24 bases spanning the gap. Looked up from germline, CDR1 is SEHNR and CDR2 is FQNEAQ (reference sequence). Time point reported: newly diagnosed GD, antithyroid drugs for less than 3 months. Construction of the TCR library relied on RNA isolated from PBMCs. Libraries of TCR beta came from iRepertoire HTBI primers plus Arm-PCR of CDR3 regions. TCRdb re-derived calls from the multiplex PCR reads in MiXCR, one entry per CDR3 protein. In the table there are about 440,000 distinct CDR3 sequences, roughly 17% of which are singletons. Another study also made use of these data, one on T cells in Graves' hyperthyroidism and ophthalmopathy.

This rearrangement joins TRBV7-9 to TRBJ2-7; possibly TRBD1 for D (6 bases). The material sequenced was peripheral blood mononuclear cells (PBMCs), taken at new diagnosis, from a patient treated with antithyroid drugs. This TCR was sampled from a young woman with Graves disease. The DNA for the CDR3 is TGTGCCAGCAGCTTACCCCCTGCCCCTATGGACAGAAGATACGAGCAGTACTTC. This sequence encodes CASSLPPAPMDRRYEQYF.